This TCR beta chain originates from a study of vaccination and CD4 T cells after COVID-19. Turning to the study itself: Post-vaccination sampling time points for three convalescent patients were day 14 and days 161 to 241.

An Oncomine TCR Beta short-read assay was used to sequence the DNA from cultured CD4+ T cells. TCRdb redid the calling of the PCR reads with MiXCR, one entry per CDR3 protein. Of more than 20,000 distinct CDR3 sequences listed, 35% to 45% are singletons. The time point here: late sampling 161 to 241 days after vaccination in a few convalescent patients. Treatment in this sample: approximately nine-day PBMC culture with coronavirus spike peptide pools or control peptides (ViraFEST assay). To note about this clonotype: The antigen remains unidentified.

The receptor comes from a human donor who had recovered from COVID-19. The sequenced sample was CD4+ T cells from blood, cultured in vitro, obtained about 7 months after SARS-CoV-2 vaccination.

CDR3 DNA: TGTGCCAGCATTGCTAAGCGGGGAGGCACAGATACGCAGTATTTT. Its translation: CASIAKRGGTDTQYF. The chain is built from TRBV28 and TRBJ2-3, with 7 bases that match TRBD2. This CDR3 spans 15 amino acids. CDR1 is MDHEN, CDR2 SYDVKM, per germline. The junction had 8 bases not matched to a gene; V was cut back by 7 bases and J by 1 base.